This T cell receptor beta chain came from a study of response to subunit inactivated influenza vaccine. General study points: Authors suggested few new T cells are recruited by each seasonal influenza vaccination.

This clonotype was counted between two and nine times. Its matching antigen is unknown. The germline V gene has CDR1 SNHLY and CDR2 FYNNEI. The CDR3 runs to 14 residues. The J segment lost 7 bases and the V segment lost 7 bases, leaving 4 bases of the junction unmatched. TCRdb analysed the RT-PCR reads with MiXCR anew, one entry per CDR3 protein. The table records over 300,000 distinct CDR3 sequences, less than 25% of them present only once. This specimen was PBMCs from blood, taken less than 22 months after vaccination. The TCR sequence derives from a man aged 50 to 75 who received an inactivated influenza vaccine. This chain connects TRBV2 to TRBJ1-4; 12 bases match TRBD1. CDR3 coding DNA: TGTGCCAGCACCGGGACAGGGGGCGGTGAAAAACTGTTTTTT. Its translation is CASTGTGGGEKLFF.